This T cell receptor beta chain was sequenced in a study of regulatory T cells in long-lasting Graves disease. Library construction for TCR beta used iRepertoire HTBI primers and Arm-PCR of CDR3 regions. TCRdb reanalysed the multiplex PCR reads using MiXCR and keeps one entry per CDR3 protein. The table records some 500,000 distinct CDR3 sequences, roughly 14% of them present only once. CDR3 size: 16 residues. Germline V gene lookup returns CDR1 MNHNS and CDR2 SASEGT. V gave up 5 bases and J gave up 1 base; unmatched junction bases: 6. Indicated time point: newly diagnosed GD, antithyroid drugs for less than 3 months. Construction of the TCR library relied on RNA isolated from PBMCs. Patient provenance is recorded as an endocrinology department in Xi'an, China. These data also featured in a second study, about T cells in Graves' hyperthyroidism and ophthalmopathy. This second study says: Ophthalmopathy was separated from stable hyperthyroidism by a 13 V-J model.

The sample was peripheral blood mononuclear cells (PBMCs), taken at new diagnosis, from a patient treated with antithyroid drugs. The clonotype originates from a man aged 25 to 45 with Graves disease. V is TRBV6-1 and J is TRBJ2-7, with 12 bases lining up with TRBD1. Here the CDR3 DNA reads TGTGCCAGCAGTCCCGGGACAGGGGGCGGTTCCTACGAGCAGTACTTC. It encodes CASSPGTGGGSYEQYF.